A single sample gave rise to the 13 T cell receptor beta chains below, sequenced in a study of blood T cell repertoires in COVID-19. Method: immunoSEQ multiplex PCR; TCRdb's copy keeps in-frame clones and lacks some. The data hold fewer than 250,000 clones, with approximately 84% observed a single time. What was sequenced was peripheral blood. The receptor set was obtained from a man between 45 and 60 years old with acute or convalescent COVID-19.

Of note for this clone: The same CDR3 also results from other DNA sequences found in this sample. This sequence joins TRBV2 and TRBJ1-5; D uncertain. Germline loops: CDR1 SNHLY, CDR2 FYNNEI. V was cut by 0 bases and J by 5 bases, with 8 bases left in between. The CDR3 covers 14 residues. The DNA for the CDR3 is TGTGCCAGCAGTGAAGCGTCCGAGGATCAGCCCCAGCATTTT. Translated, it gives CASSEASEDQPQHF.

This chain connects TRBV10-3 to TRBJ1-2; D call uncertain. Germline-derived CDR1 and CDR2 are ENHRY and SYGVKD. Trimming left V 8 bases short and J 7 bases short, with 14 bases between. CDR3 size: 12 residues. CDR3 loop: CAIEVESGGYTF. CDR3 DNA: TGTGCCATCGAGGTCGAGTCGGGTGGCTACACCTTC.

This chain links TRBV5-6 with TRBJ1-3; TRBD1 matches at 7 bases. The CDR3 consists of 15 residues. Germline trimming cut 5 bases from V and 0 bases from J; bases unmatched to any gene: 5. CDR1 is SGHDT and CDR2 is YYEEEE in the germline V gene. This CDR3 is CASSRQGGSGNTIYF. The CDR3 nucleotides are TGTGCCAGCAGTCGCCAGGGGGGCTCTGGAAACACCATATATTTT.

The chain is built from TRBV7-2 and TRBJ2-5; D uncertain. Per the germline V gene, CDR1 is SGHTA and CDR2 is FQGNSA. V lost 2 bases and J 5 bases, leaving 9 bases between the germline ends. The CDR3 is made up of 13 amino acids. The CDR3: CASSLWFGETQYF. The CDR3 DNA reads TGTGCCAGCAGCTTATGGTTCGGGGAGACCCAGTACTTC.

V usage is TRBV6-5 and J usage is TRBJ2-7, with D possibly TRBD1 on 6 matching bases. CDR1 and CDR2 from the germline V gene are MNHEY and SVGAGI. V dropped 5 bases and J dropped 2 bases, with 13 bases sitting between them. The CDR3 is made up of 14 amino acids. Here the CDR3 reads CASSPGKGAYEQYF. The CDR3 DNA reads as TGTGCCAGCAGTCCCGGCAAGGGGGCCTACGAGCAGTACTTC.

V usage is TRBV6-5 and J usage is TRBJ1-6; D call uncertain. CDR1 and CDR2 from the germline V gene are MNHEY and SVGAGI. The CDR3 spans 14 residues. V shed 0 bases and J shed 13 bases, with 13 bases lying between them. The CDR3 protein is CASSYSSVSLPLHF. For the CDR3, the DNA is TGTGCCAGCAGTTACTCGTCAGTGTCTTTGCCCCTCCACTTT.

The chain carries TRBV11-3 and TRBJ2-7, with 11 nucleotides matching TRBD2. This CDR3 spans 15 amino acids. The germline gives CDR1 SGHNT, CDR2 YENEEA. V gave up 5 bases and J gave up 6 bases; unmatched junction bases: 9. CDR3 coding DNA: TGTGCCAGCAGCCTCAACTCCGGGACTAGCGGCGAGCAGTACTTC. This sequence encodes CASSLNSGTSGEQYF.

The rearrangement links TRBV18 to TRBJ1-3; TRBD1 matches 9 bases. Germline trimming cut 5 bases from V and 4 bases from J; bases unmatched to any gene: 6. The CDR3 totals 15 residues. In germline, CDR1 is KGHSH, CDR2 LQKENI. The CDR3 nucleotides read TGTGCCAGCTCATCCGGGACAGGGAGAGGAAACACCATATATTTT. Its translation: CASSSGTGRGNTIYF.

The chain combines TRBV19 with TRBJ1-1, with D possibly being TRBD1 (6 bases). V shed 6 bases and J shed 8 bases, with 10 bases lying between them. Looked up from germline, CDR1 is LNHDA and CDR2 is SQIVND (reference sequence). The CDR3 runs to 11 residues. CDR3 nucleotides: TGTGCCAGTAGAGGGACATGGGAAGCTTTCTTT. Protein product: CASRGTWEAFF.

V and J are TRBV19 and TRBJ1-1; maybe TRBD1 (5 bases). Between the trimmed V and J ends, which lost 7 bases and 5 bases, there was a span of 11 bases. The CDR3 is 12 amino acids. Germline CDR1 reads LNHDA; CDR2 reads SQIVND (reference sequence). CDR3: CASIGQGTEAFF. CDR3 nucleotide sequence: TGTGCCAGTATCGGCCAGGGAACTGAAGCTTTCTTT. The full variable domain, completed using reference TRBV19 and TRBJ1-1, is DGGITQSPKYLFRKEGQNVTLSCEQNLNHDAMYWYRQDPGQGLRLIYYSQIVNDFQKGDIAEGYSVSREKKESFPLTVTSAQKNPTAFYLCASIGQGTEAFFGQGTRLTVV.

The chain recombines TRBV10-3 with TRBJ1-1; D perhaps matches TRBD1 (6 bases). The germline V and J ends were trimmed by 6 bases and 0 bases, with 14 bases remaining between them. The CDR3 totals 15 residues. CDR1 and CDR2 (germline): ENHRY, SYGVKD. The CDR3 DNA sequence: TGTGCCATCAGGGAGGGGGAGGAAGTGAACACTGAAGCTTTCTTT. Translation: CAIREGEEVNTEAFF.

This clone showed up just a few times. The chain uses TRBV19 and TRBJ1-6; 9 bases match TRBD1. CDR3 length equals 17 residues. Germline V gives CDR1 LNHDA, CDR2 SQIVND (reference sequence). V was pared by 4 bases and J by 7 bases, with 11 bases of the junction left unmatched. The chain's CDR3 is CASSTIPGTGSNSPLHF. The CDR3 region has the DNA TGTGCCAGTAGTACGATACCCGGGACAGGGTCCAATTCACCCCTCCACTTT.

This chain links TRBV27 with TRBJ1-1; D is uncertain. V lost 6 bases, J lost 1 base, and 9 bases lay in between. This CDR3 has 13 residues. Germline CDR1 reads MNHEY; CDR2 reads SMNVEV (reference sequence). The CDR3 reads CASSLGTNTEAFF. Written as DNA, the CDR3 is TGTGCCAGCAGCTTGGGCACGAACACTGAAGCTTTCTTT.